Shown below are 9 T cell receptor beta chains from a single sample sequenced in a study of blood T cells in healthy people across ages. A second PCR, run for roughly 7 to 12 cycles, used a sample-barcoded 5' primer plus a J-beta primer mix. From the 5' RACE reads, TCRdb called clonotypes with MiXCR, one entry per CDR3 protein. This table has about 680,000 distinct CDR3 sequences, 49% appearing once. Sequencing was carried out using blood. Receptors were obtained from a woman aged 55-70 years in good health.

This clonotype was counted only a few times. The rearrangement uses TRBV18 and TRBJ2-4; 10 nucleotides agree with TRBD2. The J call may be mistaken, given a closer DNA end match to TRBJ2-7. The germline gives CDR1 KGHSH, CDR2 LQKENI. This CDR3 spans 16 amino acids. The CDR3 DNA sequence: TGTGCCAGCTCACCAGGAATAGCGGGAGGTACCGACGAGCAGTACTTC. Protein: CASSPGIAGGTDEQYF.

Concerning this clonotype: A read error may be the cause here, since a much bigger clone is one base away. The chain joins TRBV28 to TRBJ2-6; D uncertain. Looked up from germline, CDR1 is MDHEN and CDR2 is SYDVKM. The CDR3 has 16 residues. This CDR3 reads CTSSLSRNSGANVLTF. CDR3 DNA: TGTACCAGCAGTTTATCCCGTAACTCTGGGGCCAACGTCCTGACTTTC.

This clonotype has more than one count but fewer than ten. The V call is TRBV2, the J call TRBJ2-3; 8 positions match TRBD1. This CDR3 is built from 15 residues. V shed 6 bases, J shed 1 base, and the junction held 6 bases outside the gene matches. Germline loops: CDR1 SNHLY, CDR2 FYNNEI. The CDR3 spells CASRATGARTDTQYF. In nucleotides, the CDR3 is TGTGCCAGCAGAGCGACAGGGGCCCGCACAGATACGCAGTATTTT.

This clonotype turned up a few times. This sequence joins TRBV5-5 and TRBJ2-3, with 8 bases identical to TRBD2. This CDR3 has 15 residues. Germline CDR1 is SGHKS and CDR2 is YYEKEE (reference sequence). V was pared by 2 bases and J by 4 bases, with 6 bases of the junction left unmatched. CDR3 sequence (DNA): TGTGCCAGCAGCTTCCACTCTAGCGGGTCAGATACGCAGTATTTT. Its protein is CASSFHSSGSDTQYF. Looking up the rest from reference TRBV5-5 and TRBJ2-3 gives the full variable domain: DAGVTQSPTHLIKTRGQQVTLRCSPISGHKSVSWYQQVLGQGPQFIFQYYEKEERGRGNFPDRFSARQFPNYSSELNVNALLLGDSALYLCASSFHSSGSDTQYFGPGTRLTVL.

This clonotype turned up a few times. The chain couples TRBV5-1 to TRBJ1-2; 12 positions match TRBD1. Trimming at V came to 3 bases and at J to 6 bases, leaving 6 bases not matched to a gene. From germline, CDR1 is SGHRS and CDR2 YFSETQ. This CDR3 contains 15 residues. Here the CDR3 reads CASSWGQGALNGYTF. The CDR3 DNA reads as TGCGCCAGCAGCTGGGGACAGGGGGCGCTTAATGGCTACACCTTC.

This clonotype was recorded at least ten times. The chain's CDR3 is CSARGAGAYYEQYF. The CDR3 nucleotides are TGCAGTGCTAGAGGGGCGGGGGCGTACTACGAGCAGTACTTC. The V gene is TRBV20-1, the J gene TRBJ2-7; TRBD2 might be the D (7 bases). Germline V lookup: CDR1 DFQATT, CDR2 SNEGSKA (reference sequence). The CDR3 spans 14 residues. Trimming cost V 1 base and J 3 bases, with 13 bases left between them.

This clonotype was detected only once. Relative to the germline gene, one junction end is altered; a read error may explain this. The V and J genes are TRBV10-3 and TRBJ2-1; possible D gene TRBD1, 6 bases. This CDR3 comprises 15 residues. Germline loops: CDR1 ENHRY, CDR2 SYGVKD. The CDR3 region is CAISERKQGYNERFF. In DNA form, the CDR3 reads TGTGCCATCAGTGAGAGGAAACAGGGATACAATGAGCGGTTCTTC.

The rearrangement uses TRBV5-1 and TRBJ1-1; D uncertain. CDR1 is SGHRS and CDR2 is YFSETQ in the germline V gene. Between the trimmed V and J ends, which lost 4 bases and 0 bases, there was a span of 19 bases. This CDR3 spans 17 amino acids. The CDR3 DNA is TGCGCCAGCAGCCCCGACCCAACACATCCCATGAACACTGAAGCTTTCTTT. It codes for CASSPDPTHPMNTEAFF.

The chain links TRBV19 to TRBJ2-5; no reliable D call. V was clipped by 0 bases and J by 3 bases, with 8 bases between them. This CDR3 comprises 14 residues. CDR1 is LNHDA, CDR2 SQIVND, per germline (reference sequence). CDR3 region: CASSIDDTEETQYF. In DNA form, the CDR3 reads TGTGCCAGTAGTATAGATGACACAGAAGAGACCCAGTACTTC.